This T cell receptor (beta chain) was documented in a study of cytomegalovirus exposure and HLA in healthy donors. PCR employed 60 Vbeta and 13 Jbeta primers. The assay was immunoSEQ multiplex PCR, and TCRdb's table has in-frame clones only and misses some. In all, the sample yields some 140,000 clones. The receptor's source is a woman in her sixties in good health and CMV-seronegative. What was sequenced was PBMCs.

CDR3 protein: CASSYSMASGYYEQYF. The DNA for the CDR3 is TGTGCCAGCAGTTACTCGATGGCTAGCGGATACTACGAGCAGTACTTC. The V gene is TRBV6-6, the J gene TRBJ2-7; 7 bases are a match to TRBD2. The CDR3 sequence is 16 residues long. Germline trimming cut 0 bases from V and 3 bases from J; bases unmatched to any gene: 8. In germline, CDR1 is MNHNY, CDR2 SVGAGI (reference sequence).